This record covers a single T cell receptor beta chain. The sample originates from a study of control samples from healthy donors and cancer patients. V trimming: 6 bases; J trimming: 5 bases; junction bases outside the gene matches: 9. This CDR3 is 14 amino acids long. The germline CDR1 and CDR2 sequences are SGHRS and YFSETQ. Data came from immunoSEQ multiplex PCR; TCRdb stores just in-frame clones and leaves some out. The sample carries tens of thousands of clones, around nine tenths recorded once. J is TRBJ1-1 and V is TRBV5-1; TRBD1 agrees at 8 bases. The specimen was PBMCs. This clonotype was obtained from a woman aged 55-70 years with head and neck cancer. The CDR3 sequence: CASTDDRGFTEAFF. DNA for the CDR3: TGCGCCAGCACCGACGACAGGGGCTTTACTGAAGCTTTCTTT.